The 9 T cell receptor beta chains listed next were all sequenced from one sample in a study of shared T cell receptors in the human thymus. Clones were sequenced by immunoSEQ multiplex PCR, and TCRdb holds only the in-frame ones, with some missing. This table holds some 660,000 clones, around 87% found once. In addition, the sample was reused for a study of human thymus T cells.

Sample: thymocytes. The receptors originated from a boy under two years old with a congenital heart defect.

A word on this clone: This sample includes further DNA sequences coding for the same CDR3. The V gene is TRBV5-1, the J gene TRBJ2-5; D perhaps matches TRBD2 (6 bases). Germline assignment: CDR1 SGHRS and CDR2 YFSETQ. This CDR3 region has 14 residues. Between the trimmed V and J ends, which lost 0 bases and 1 base, there was a span of 7 bases. The CDR3 here is CASSLVGGQETQYF. Here the CDR3 DNA reads TGCGCCAGCAGCTTGGTGGGAGGCCAAGAGACCCAGTACTTC.

The gene calls are TRBV28 and TRBJ2-1; 14 positions match TRBD2. Germline loops: CDR1 MDHEN, CDR2 SYDVKM. This CDR3 contains 17 residues. Trimming cost V 2 bases and J 7 bases; bases outside gene matches: 7. The CDR3 bases are TGTGCCAGCAGTTTACCGGGACTAGCGGGAGTGAAAAATGAGCAGTTCTTC. Amino acid sequence: CASSLPGLAGVKNEQFF.

The chain has TRBV28 and TRBJ2-1, with 12 bases matching TRBD2. Germline trimming cut 6 bases from V and 4 bases from J; bases unmatched to any gene: 7. The CDR3 spans 16 residues. The germline gives CDR1 MDHEN, CDR2 SYDVKM. The CDR3 sequence: CASSPLAGGLYNEQFF. In nucleotides, the CDR3 is TGTGCCAGCAGCCCTCTAGCGGGAGGGCTATACAATGAGCAGTTCTTC.

This chain connects TRBV27 to TRBJ2-5, with 9 bases identical to TRBD2. Germline V gene sequence: CDR1 MNHEY, CDR2 SMNVEV (reference sequence). The trim removed 2 bases at V and 4 bases at J, leaving 5 bases unmatched. This CDR3 has 15 amino acids. CDR3 in DNA: TGTGCCAGCAGTTTAAGGCGGGGGGGCCGAGAGACCCAGTACTTC. As protein: CASSLRRGGRETQYF.

This rearrangement joins TRBV6-4 to TRBJ2-2, with D possibly matching TRBD2 (5 bases). The CDR3 has 16 amino acids. CDR1 MRHNA and CDR2 SNTAGT come from the germline V gene. The ends were cut back, 0 bases at V and 1 base at J, with 9 bases in the middle. The CDR3 region is CASSDSREGNTGELFF. The DNA for the CDR3 is TGTGCCAGCAGTGACTCCCGGGAAGGGAACACCGGGGAGCTGTTTTTT.

J is TRBJ1-6 and V is TRBV5-1, with 9 nucleotides matching TRBD1. CDR1 and CDR2 from the germline V gene are SGHRS and YFSETQ. The CDR3 runs to 16 residues. Germline trimming cut 1 base from V and 7 bases from J; bases unmatched to any gene: 6. CDR3 region: CASSLKGTGTNSPLHF. The DNA for the CDR3 is TGCGCCAGCAGCTTGAAGGGGACAGGGACCAATTCACCCCTCCACTTT. The full variable domain, in which reference TRBV5-1 and TRBJ1-6 provide the parts outside the CDR3, is KAGVTQTPRYLIKTRGQQVTLSCSPISGHRSVSWYQQTPGQGLQFLFEYFSETQRNKGNFPGRFSGRQFSNSRSEMNVSTLELGDSALYLCASSLKGTGTNSPLHFGNGTRLTVT.

The rearrangement links TRBV19 to TRBJ1-2; D call uncertain. The CDR3 runs to 12 residues. Trimming shortened V by 5 bases and J by 2 bases, and 6 bases separated the two germline ends. The germline V gene has CDR1 LNHDA and CDR2 SQIVND (reference sequence). The CDR3 DNA reads TGTGCCAGTAGTCACGCGAACTATGGCTACACCTTC. Amino acids: CASSHANYGYTF.

The table lists this clone with a few counts. This rearrangement joins TRBV5-4 to TRBJ2-7; 7 bases map to TRBD1. Germline values: CDR1 SGHNT, CDR2 YYREEE (reference sequence). The J segment lost 6 bases and the V segment lost 3 bases, leaving 18 bases of the junction unmatched. The CDR3 runs 17 residues. The CDR3 region is CASSCPRGPQGSCEQYF. The CDR3, as DNA: TGTGCCAGCAGCTGTCCCCGCGGCCCACAGGGGTCATGCGAGCAGTACTTC.

The chain has TRBV19 and TRBJ2-5; the D gene is possibly TRBD2 (6 bases). CDR1 and CDR2 from the germline V gene are LNHDA and SQIVND (reference sequence). The CDR3 is 16 residues long. Trimming took 5 bases from V and 1 from J, leaving 17 bases between them. DNA for the CDR3: TGTGCCAGTAGTCTCCCGGGAGCGGCGATCCAAGAGACCCAGTACTTC. Encoded protein: CASSLPGAAIQETQYF.